This T cell receptor (beta chain) was recovered during a study of blood T cell repertoires in COVID-19 (dated by TCRdb to 2019 to 2021). Some background on the complete study: Samples from collaborators originated in the United States, Italy and Spain and spanned both the acute and convalescent phases of COVID-19. The dataset comprised deeply sampled blood TCRbeta repertoires from subjects exposed to, actively infected with, or recovered from COVID-19. A de-identified subject ID, COVID-19 status, age in years and sex were almost always included in the sample metadata. The repertoires were released in a freely available public database meant as a resource for research on the immune response to SARS-CoV-2. Samples were obtained from the ongoing ImmuneRACE study (first 160 participants) and from 1,254 subjects provided by 6 global collaborators. HLA class I and class II types, where available, came from metadata supplied by the sample provider rather than from assay-based typing. The prospective study material was composed of cDNA or gDNA derived from T cells, B-cell-depleted T cells, or PBMCs.

The immunoSEQ Assay, a bias-controlled multiplex PCR, was used to amplify TCRbeta CDR3 regions from genomic DNA. The authors processed their data as follows. Nucleated cell counts per sample were estimated from amplification of reference gene primers within the assay. To quantify the absolute abundance of each unique TCRbeta CDR3 rearrangement, sequence reads were collapsed and filtered. For each sample, productive Simpson clonality was calculated as the square root of Simpson's diversity index over productive rearrangements. TCRdb holds this immuneACCESS table with in-frame rearrangements only. Some clones are missing; in checked studies, unresolved V genes explain under half, and the rest has no known cause. V and J calls and clone size follow that table, whereas D and trimming were derived from the DNA. For this sample there are around 130,000 clones; 80% to 85% appear just once. The ten biggest clones cover around 13% of the sample.

Samples from volunteer blood donors who had recovered from COVID-19 were contributed by a second Seattle source. Collaborating institutions collected whole blood in K2EDTA tubes following their own protocols. For TCRbeta analysis, collaborator samples were shipped as frozen whole blood, as isolated PBMCs, or as DNA extracted from either sample type. What the work shows at the level of the full study, not this receptor alone: How much clinical and demographic metadata was included differed by source and by participant, and the metadata was provided uncurated.

V loses 2 bases of germline sequence and J loses 0 bases, and the interval between the two ends is 14 bases. The CDR3 starts with the cysteine, ends with the phenylalanine, and has 17 residues. CDR3 DNA is the only sequence kept; it has 51 bases, read in frame from the first base. Sequences LNHNV (CDR1) and YYDKDF (CDR2) are obtained from the germline V gene (reference sequence). This clone occurred once. Its antigen remains unidentified. It has no much larger one-base neighbor in the sample; base qualities were not kept. Sequenced sample: peripheral blood. Here the chain combines TRBV15 and TRBJ2-1; the D gene is perhaps TRBD1, from 6 matching bases. The clonotype was recovered from a woman aged 25 to 39 who had recovered from COVID-19. The CDR3 reads CATSRPRQESSYNEQFF. The sequenced DNA is TGTGCCACCAGCAGACCTCGACAGGAGAGCTCCTACAATGAGCAGTTCTTC.